The 2 T cell receptor beta chains below all came from one sample that was sequenced in a study of cytotoxic CD8 clonotypes in ibrutinib-treated CLL (dated by TCRdb to about 2021). Read against the paper, the sample's time point label means: approximately twelve months on ibrutinib. The library was built by means of the immunoSEQ multiplex PCR assay. TCRdb re-hosts the immuneACCESS table, in-frame sequences only. Its copies lack some clones; in the studies checked, an unresolved V gene accounts for under half of them, and the cause for the rest is not known. The sample table shows approximately 25,000 clones, and approximately 71% are seen once. Of the sample, about half falls within the top ten clones. The sample here was PBMCs, taken after 12 months of ibrutinib treatment. The receptors derive from a human donor with chronic lymphocytic leukemia.

This clone was seen only once. V gene TRBV13 combines with J gene TRBJ2-2; 7 bases are shared with TRBD1. Germline CDR1 PRHDT, CDR2 FYEKMQ (reference sequence). V gave up 5 bases and J gave up 7 bases; unmatched junction bases: 10. The CDR3 has 15 amino acids. The CDR3 region is CASSPPEGAVGELFF. The CDR3 DNA reads TGTGCCAGCAGCCCCCCTGAGGGGGCTGTCGGGGAGCTGTTTTTT.

This clone was observed a single time. The V call is TRBV27, the J call TRBJ2-1, with 7 bases identical to TRBD2. CDR3 size: 15 residues. Germline trimming cut 2 bases from V and 7 bases from J; bases unmatched to any gene: 8. From germline, CDR1 is MNHEY and CDR2 SMNVEV (reference sequence). CDR3 residues: CASSLPSGAVNEQFF. In nucleotides, the CDR3 is TGTGCCAGCAGTTTACCCAGCGGGGCCGTTAATGAGCAGTTCTTC.